At least ten counts were recorded for the clone carrying this T cell receptor beta chain. Beta-chain TCR CDR3 regions were amplified from RNA transcripts. First-round RT-PCR relied on HTBI primers, and a second-round multiplex PCR came next. TCRdb re-called the multiplex PCR reads through MiXCR, storing one row per CDR3 protein. The sample records over a million distinct CDR3 sequences, about 36% being singletons. The ends were cut back, 3 bases at V and 3 bases at J, with 9 bases in the middle. The germline CDR1 and CDR2 sequences are SGHTS and YDEGEE. CDR3 length: 13 amino acids. The data derive from a study of Graves' ophthalmopathy and Graves' hyperthyroidism. The hyperthyroidism patients, aged 18 to 65, had been newly diagnosed, with under 2 months' duration.

The chain recombines TRBV5-8 with TRBJ1-2; a weak D match, TRBD1 (5 bases). This sequence was found in an adult man with Graves' hyperthyroidism. Sequences were obtained from peripheral blood or thyroid tissue (not recorded which). The CDR3 DNA sequence: TGTGCCAGCAGCTCAGGGATCCACTATGGCTACACCTTC. Translating it yields CASSSGIHYGYTF.